This section outlines one T cell receptor (beta chain) sequence together with its context. No antigen is known for it. This sample stems from a study of cytomegalovirus exposure and HLA in healthy donors. Background on the study: In a previous analysis, 95 million to 130 million unique TCR beta sequences were found from some 180 million T cells. Overall study results and limits: Being indistinguishable, some V segments were excluded, TRBV6-2 and TRBV6-3 among them.

Every donor was a healthy person donating bone marrow. At collection, donors were nominally healthy, but unrecorded immune exposures were probable. With 4 bases removed from V and 2 bases from J, the gap between germline ends came to 8 bases. There are 13 residues in the CDR3. The V gene's germline CDR1 is SGHAT and CDR2 FQNNGV. PCR used 60 Vbeta primers and 13 Jbeta primers. Clones were sequenced by immunoSEQ multiplex PCR, and TCRdb holds only the in-frame ones, with some missing. The data show around 140,000 clones, with over 60% seen just once and 0.75% to 0.95% held by the top ten. The material sequenced was PBMCs. The origin of this receptor is a woman aged 60 to 75 in good health and CMV-seronegative. The gene calls are TRBV11-2 and TRBJ1-2; TRBD1 is a possible D gene (5 bases). The CDR3 DNA sequence: TGTGCCAGCAGCTACGACAGAAACTATGGCTACACCTTC. This sequence encodes CASSYDRNYGYTF.